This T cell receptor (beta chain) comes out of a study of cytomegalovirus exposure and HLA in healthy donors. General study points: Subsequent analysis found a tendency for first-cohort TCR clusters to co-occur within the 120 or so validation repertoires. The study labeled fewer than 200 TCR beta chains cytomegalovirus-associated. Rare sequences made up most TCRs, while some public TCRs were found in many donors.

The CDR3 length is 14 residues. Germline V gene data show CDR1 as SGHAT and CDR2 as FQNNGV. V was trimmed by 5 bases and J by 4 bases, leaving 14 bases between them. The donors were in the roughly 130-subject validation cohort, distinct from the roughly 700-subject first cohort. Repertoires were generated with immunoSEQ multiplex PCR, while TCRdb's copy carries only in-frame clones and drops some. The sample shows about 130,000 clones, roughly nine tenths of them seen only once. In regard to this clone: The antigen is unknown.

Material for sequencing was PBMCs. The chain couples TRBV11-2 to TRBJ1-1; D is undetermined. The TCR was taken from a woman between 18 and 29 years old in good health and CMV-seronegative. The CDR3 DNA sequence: TGTGCCAGCAGCCACTTCGAGGTCGGCACTGAAGCTTTCTTT. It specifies CASSHFEVGTEAFF.